One and the same sample provided the 16 T cell receptor beta chains below, sequenced in a study of tumor and adjacent non-tumor tissue in lung cancer. TCRbeta libraries were built with three rounds of nested PCR, modified from ARM-PCR. TCRdb fed the multiplex PCR reads into MiXCR, producing one record per CDR3 protein. The sample carries about 86,000 distinct CDR3 sequences, around 82% recorded once. The template was RNA from unsorted bulk tissue. Distant lung tissue was collected more than 3 cm away from the tumor edge. The sample consisted of distant non-tumor lung tissue. These receptors were taken from a woman aged 45-60 years with non-small cell lung cancer.

Notes on this clonotype: Relative to the germline gene, one junction end is altered; a read error may explain this. The chain couples TRBV4-1 to TRBJ2-3, with D perhaps TRBD2 (7 bases). The length of the CDR3 is 16 residues. Germline lookup yields CDR1 MGHRA and CDR2 YSYEKL. The CDR3, as DNA: TGTGCCAGCACCCAATCACTAGCGTGGGACACAGATACGAGGTATTTT. Amino acids: CASTQSLAWDTDTRYF.

Turning to this clonotype: One end of the junction fails to match germline, which may point to a read error. V usage is TRBV7-8 and J usage is TRBJ1-2, with D perhaps matching TRBD1 (5 bases). The germline gives CDR1 SGHVS, CDR2 FQNEAQ. CDR3 length: 17 amino acids. Here the CDR3 reads CASSLVKVETGQYSDTF. In nucleotides, the CDR3 is TGCGCCAGCAGCTTAGTTAAGGTGGAAACAGGTCAATATAGCGACACCTTC.

CDR3 DNA sequence: TGCAGCGTTGGGGCAGGGGATCACAATGAGCAGTTCTTC. Encoded protein: CSVGAGDHNEQFF. The chain joins TRBV29-1 to TRBJ2-1; tentative D call: TRBD1 (6 bases). Looked up from germline, CDR1 is SQVTM and CDR2 is ANQGSEA. CDR3 length: 13 amino acids. The V gene lost 4 bases and the J gene lost 5 bases, with 12 bases spanning the gap.

A remark on this clonotype: One junction end does not reproduce the germline sequence, and a read error may be involved. The chain recombines TRBV20-1 with TRBJ2-1, with 7 positions matching TRBD2. The CDR3 is 15 residues long. Germline V CDR1 and CDR2: DFQATT, SNEGSKA (reference sequence). The CDR3 nucleotides are TGCATTGCTATTATAGGACTAGAATCATACAATGAGCAGTTCTTC. Its translation is CIAIIGLESYNEQFF.

This clonotype came up once. The chain links TRBV29-1 to TRBJ2-3; possibly TRBD1 for D (5 bases). The CDR3 spans 12 residues. V was cut by 7 bases and J by 6 bases, with 14 bases left in between. In germline, CDR1 is SQVTM, CDR2 ANQGSEA. As DNA, the CDR3 is TGCAGCGATGTTTTGACAGTTGATACGCAGTATTTT. It codes for CSDVLTVDTQYF.

The CDR3 DNA reads TGCAACGTGGAAGAGGGCAATGAGCAGTTCTTC. Encoded protein: CNVEEGNEQFF. This chain uses TRBV29-1 with TRBJ2-1; D possibly corresponds to TRBD2 (5 bases). The CDR3 is made up of 11 amino acids. Germline V CDR1 and CDR2: SQVTM, ANQGSEA.

By share, this clonotype ranks as medium-sized (0.01 to 0.1%). The CDR3 nucleotides are TGTGCCAGCAGTGAAGAATTGGAACTCCCGGGAAACACCATATATTTT. Translation gives CASSEELELPGNTIYF. J is TRBJ1-3 and V is TRBV6-1; D gene ambiguous. The CDR3 covers 16 residues. Trimming left V 1 base short and J 4 bases short, with 14 bases between. Germline V gene data show CDR1 as MNHNS and CDR2 as SASEGT.

This chain links TRBV28 with TRBJ2-1, with D perhaps TRBD2 (6 bases). This CDR3 region has 18 residues. Trimming took 5 bases from V and 4 from J, leaving 24 bases between them. Germline V gene sequence: CDR1 MDHEN, CDR2 SYDVKM. CDR3 region: CASSAPLGGVYRYNEQFF. The CDR3 nucleotides are TGTGCCAGCAGTGCCCCGTTGGGGGGAGTGTATAGATACAATGAGCAGTTCTTC.

This clonotype was counted at least ten times. V and J are TRBV6-6 and TRBJ1-1; TRBD1 might be the D (5 bases). The ends were cut back, 6 bases at V and 2 bases at J, with 13 bases in the middle. The CDR3 is 14 residues long. The germline V gene encodes CDR1 MNHNY and CDR2 SVGAGI (reference sequence). The CDR3 is CASSPGTANTEAFF. In DNA, the CDR3 is TGTGCCAGCAGCCCCGGGACGGCTAACACTGAAGCTTTCTTT.

The gene calls are TRBV6-2 or TRBV6-3 and TRBJ2-2, with 7 bases aligning to TRBD1. The CDR3 is made up of 14 amino acids. CDR1 is MNHEY, CDR2 SVGEGT, per germline. V dropped 10 bases and J dropped 4; count of bases not matched to a gene: 9. In DNA form, the CDR3 reads TGTGCCAACAGGGGAGAAACGGGCACCGGGGAGCTGTTTTTT. Translated, it gives CANRGETGTGELFF.

Notes on this clonotype: Relative to the germline gene, one junction end is altered; a read error may explain this. This sequence joins TRBV20-1 and TRBJ2-1; no reliable D call. The CDR3 is 14 residues long. Looked up from germline, CDR1 is DFQATT and CDR2 is SNEGSKA (reference sequence). CDR3 sequence reads: CSARDWRKYNEQFF. CDR3 bases: TGCAGTGCTAGAGATTGGCGGAAGTACAATGAGCAATTCTTC.

This clonotype turned up a few times. At one end the junction does not follow the germline gene, possibly because of a read error. The rearrangement links TRBV11-2 to TRBJ2-3, with D perhaps TRBD2 (6 bases). The germline V gene encodes CDR1 SGHAT and CDR2 FQNNGV. The CDR3 loop spans 13 amino acids. CDR3 bases: TGTGCCAGGAGCTTAGCGGAGACAGATACACAGTATTTT. Amino acids: CARSLAETDTQYF.

Comment on this clonotype: Its ends do not fully match the called genes, so a read error is possible. The gene calls are TRBV30 and TRBJ1-5; the D is unclear. The CDR3 has 14 amino acids. The germline V gene encodes CDR1 GTSNPN and CDR2 SVGIG (reference sequence). The CDR3 loop is CARSVPQWWQPQHF. The CDR3 region has the DNA TGTGCCCGGAGTGTACCACAGTGGTGGCAGCCCCAGCATTTT.

Points on this clonotype: A junction end diverges from the germline sequence, so it may reflect a read error. The chain is built from TRBV6-2 or TRBV6-3 and TRBJ2-1; D is undetermined. The germline gives CDR1 MNHEY, CDR2 SVGEGT. The CDR3 totals 13 residues. The CDR3 bases are TGTGCTAGCAGTTTAGCCCCTTACAATGGGGAGTTCTTC. It codes for CASSLAPYNGEFF.

With regard to this clonotype: Given the absence of the conserved phenylalanine or tryptophan at the CDR3 end, a read error is likely. V usage is TRBV6-5 and J usage is TRBJ2-7, with a possible D match to TRBD2 (6 bases). The CDR3 spans 14 residues. CDR1 and CDR2 (germline): MNHEY, SVGAGI. DNA of the CDR3: TGTGTCAGCAGTTACGGGGGAGTCCCCTACGAGCAGTACTTA. Translating gives CVSSYGGVPYEQYL.

This clonotype was counted a few times. A much larger clone is a single base away; this may be a read error. CDR3 in DNA: TGCAGAGGACTAGCGGGGAACAATGAGCAGCTCTTC. This translates into CRGLAGNNEQLF. The V gene is TRBV20-1, the J gene TRBJ2-1; 12 bases line up with TRBD2. Per germline, CDR1 DFQATT and CDR2 SNEGSKA (reference sequence). The CDR3 loop spans 12 amino acids.